One sample yielded the 22 T cell receptor beta chains listed below, sequenced in a study of T-cell reconstitution after alpha-beta-depleted transplantation in children. Preparation of the TCRbeta library involved a method that used unique molecular identifiers. TCRdb used MiXCR to reprocess the PCR reads, holding one entry per CDR3 protein. The table includes just under 550,000 distinct CDR3 sequences, about 16% detected once. This specimen was PBMCs from the stem cell graft donor, taken from the stem cell graft. Receptor source: a human donor who donated a stem cell graft to a child with acute lymphoblastic leukemia.

There are a few counts of this clonotype. The chain links TRBV5-1 to TRBJ2-3, with a weak D call TRBD2 (5 bases). This CDR3 is built from 12 residues. Trimming removed 6 bases at V and 2 bases at J, with 7 bases between. Germline lookup yields CDR1 SGHRS and CDR2 YFSETQ. CDR3 loop: CASIGVTDTQYF. CDR3 nucleotides: TGCGCCAGCATCGGGGTCACAGATACGCAGTATTTT. The entire variable domain, with the rest obtained from reference TRBV5-1 and TRBJ2-3, is as follows: KAGVTQTPRYLIKTRGQQVTLSCSPISGHRSVSWYQQTPGQGLQFLFEYFSETQRNKGNFPGRFSGRQFSNSRSEMNVSTLELGDSALYLCASIGVTDTQYFGPGTRLTVL.

The sample holds a few counts of this clonotype. This rearrangement joins TRBV6-1 to TRBJ2-7; D gene unclear. Trimming removed 8 bases from V and 2 bases from J, with 7 bases in between. The CDR3 is 11 amino acids. Germline CDR1 MNHNS, CDR2 SASEGT. CDR3 amino acids: CASDVTYEQYF. The CDR3 DNA reads as TGTGCCAGCGATGTTACCTACGAGCAGTACTTC.

There are a few counts of this clonotype. The chain links TRBV12-3 or TRBV12-4 to TRBJ2-1; no clear D. Trimming cost V 6 bases and J 5 bases, with 23 bases left between them. The CDR3 sequence is 17 residues long. The chain's CDR3 is CASRDRYTDEGHNEQFF. CDR3 nucleotides: TGTGCCAGCAGGGACCGTTACACGGACGAAGGACACAATGAGCAGTTCTTC.

The chain joins TRBV5-4 to TRBJ2-7; 9 bases are a match to TRBD2. Per germline, CDR1 SGHNT and CDR2 YYREEE (reference sequence). The length of the CDR3 is 14 residues. J lost 5 bases, V lost 4 bases, and 7 bases had no gene match. This CDR3 is CASSLGTSWDEQYF. The CDR3 DNA sequence: TGTGCCAGCAGCCTCGGGACTAGCTGGGACGAGCAGTACTTC.

The chain couples TRBV7-9 to TRBJ2-7, with D possibly matching TRBD2 (7 bases). V dropped 5 bases and J dropped 2 bases, with 19 bases sitting between them. Germline CDR1 and CDR2: SEHNR and FQNEAQ (reference sequence). The CDR3 is 16 amino acids. CDR3 sequence (DNA): TGTGCCAGCAGCAGAAGGGGGGGGGCCGGCCCCTACGAGCAGTACTTC. This sequence encodes CASSRRGGAGPYEQYF. The full variable domain, with the rest looked up from reference TRBV7-9 and TRBJ2-7, is DTGVSQNPRHKITKRGQNVTFRCDPISEHNRLYWYRQTLGQGPEFLTYFQNEAQLEKSRLLSDRFSAERPKGSFSTLEIQRTEQGDSAMYLCASSRRGGAGPYEQYFGPGTRLTVT.

The J gene is TRBJ2-3, the V gene TRBV7-3; the match to TRBD2 covers 11 bases. Germline V CDR1 and CDR2: SGHTA, FQGTGA. There are 15 residues in the CDR3. The junction had 8 bases not matched to a gene; V was cut back by 5 bases and J by 7 bases. The CDR3 loop is CASSLAGTSGNTQYF. CDR3 sequence (DNA): TGTGCCAGCAGCCTGGCCGGGACTAGCGGAAATACGCAGTATTTT.

This clonotype was seen a handful of times. Compared with germline, one end of the junction differs, possibly owing to a read error. The chain combines TRBV12-3 or TRBV12-4 with TRBJ2-6; 8 nucleotides match TRBD1. The CDR3 spans 16 residues. The CDR3 loop is CASSPPGQAGVNVLTF. CDR3 DNA: TGTGCCAGCAGCCCCCCGGGACAGGCTGGGGTCAACGTCCTGACTTTC.

In this sample, this clonotype turned up a few times. The gene calls are TRBV5-6 and TRBJ1-4; D is unclear. The CDR3 has 16 residues. The germline V gene encodes CDR1 SGHDT and CDR2 YYEEEE. Trimming took 2 bases from V and 0 from J, leaving 11 bases between them. The CDR3 spells CASSFGSFSTNEKLFF. The CDR3 bases are TGTGCCAGCAGCTTCGGGTCCTTTTCAACTAATGAAAAACTGTTTTTT.

The chain couples TRBV7-3 to TRBJ2-1; 15 positions match TRBD2. The J segment lost 7 bases and the V segment lost 6 bases, leaving 4 bases of the junction unmatched. Per the germline V gene, CDR1 is SGHTA and CDR2 is FQGTGA. The CDR3 totals 15 residues. The CDR3 loop is CASRSGLAGGNEQFF. The CDR3 DNA follows: TGTGCCAGCAGATCCGGACTAGCGGGAGGGAATGAGCAGTTCTTC.

This clonotype was seen a handful of times. The V call is TRBV12-3 or TRBV12-4, the J call TRBJ1-5, with D possibly being TRBD1 (6 bases). This CDR3 is built from 15 residues. The V end lost 5 bases, the J end lost 2 bases, and 13 bases lay between the germline ends. The CDR3 DNA reads as TGTGCCAGCAGTATCAGGGGTCTCGGCAATCAGCCCCAGCATTTT. It encodes CASSIRGLGNQPQHF.

This clonotype was observed a handful of times. V usage is TRBV6-5 and J usage is TRBJ2-5; 10 bases map to TRBD1. The CDR3 has 15 amino acids. Germline V gene sequence: CDR1 MNHEY, CDR2 SVGAGI. Unmatched junction bases numbered 6, after V lost 4 bases and J lost 4 bases. The CDR3 sequence is CASSSTGTGVETQYF. The CDR3 DNA reads as TGTGCCAGCAGTTCGACCGGGACAGGGGTAGAGACCCAGTACTTC.

CDR3 bases: TGCAGTGCTAGGGCGGGGACAGGAGCCACCATATATTTT. Translated: CSARAGTGATIYF. This rearrangement joins TRBV20-1 to TRBJ1-3; 8 bases align to TRBD1. Germline V CDR1 and CDR2: DFQATT, SNEGSKA (reference sequence). This CDR3 has 13 amino acids. V lost 3 bases to trimming and J lost 9 bases; unmatched junction nucleotides: 7.

This clonotype was found a few times. The V gene is TRBV6-5, the J gene TRBJ2-7; D possibly corresponds to TRBD2 (6 bases). Germline V gene data show CDR1 as MNHEY and CDR2 as SVGAGI. The CDR3 is made up of 15 amino acids. V was cut by 3 bases and J by 0 bases, with 12 bases left in between. CDR3 DNA sequence: TGTGCCAGCAGTTATAGCGGAGACCTCTCCTACGAGCAGTACTTC. This encodes CASSYSGDLSYEQYF.

This chain joins TRBV19 and TRBJ2-3; unclear D gene. Germline assignment: CDR1 LNHDA and CDR2 SQIVND (reference sequence). Trimming took 6 bases from V and 3 from J, leaving 10 bases between them. The CDR3 totals 13 residues. The CDR3 reads CASSRLTTDTQYF. The CDR3 DNA reads TGTGCCAGTAGCAGGTTAACGACAGATACGCAGTATTTT. The variable domain in full, with the rest retrieved from reference TRBV19 and TRBJ2-3, is DGGITQSPKYLFRKEGQNVTLSCEQNLNHDAMYWYRQDPGQGLRLIYYSQIVNDFQKGDIAEGYSVSREKKESFPLTVTSAQKNPTAFYLCASSRLTTDTQYFGPGTRLTVL.

This chain connects TRBV29-1 to TRBJ2-3; 7 bases map to TRBD2. J gave up 6 bases and V 7 bases, and 1 base lay outside the gene matches. The CDR3 has 10 residues. The germline CDR1 and CDR2 sequences are SQVTM and ANQGSEA. CDR3: CSGRGDTQYF. The DNA for the CDR3 is TGCAGCGGGCGGGGGGATACGCAGTATTTT.

This clonotype was recorded a few times. The gene calls are TRBV6-6 and TRBJ2-2; D call uncertain. Germline V gene lookup returns CDR1 MNHNY and CDR2 SVGAGI (reference sequence). V lost 6 bases and J 7 bases, leaving 12 bases between the germline ends. CDR3 length equals 13 residues. CDR3 amino acids: CASSSEWSGELFF. The CDR3 region has the DNA TGTGCCAGCAGCTCCGAGTGGAGCGGGGAGCTGTTTTTT.

The rearrangement joins TRBV7-9 to TRBJ2-1; 9 bases map to TRBD2. J was trimmed by 8 bases and V by 2 bases; bases with no gene match: 7. Germline V CDR1 and CDR2: SEHNR, FQNEAQ (reference sequence). There are 15 residues in the CDR3. The CDR3 DNA sequence: TGTGCCAGCAGCTTACCCTCTAGCGGGAACCATGAGCAGTTCTTC. Protein sequence: CASSLPSSGNHEQFF.

There are a few counts of this clonotype. V gene TRBV11-3 combines with J gene TRBJ2-3; no reliable D call. V lost 0 bases and J lost 5, with 3 bases in between. Germline CDR1 reads SGHNT; CDR2 reads YENEEA. This CDR3 contains 12 residues. CDR3: CASSLDEDTQYF. Here the CDR3 DNA reads TGTGCCAGCAGCTTAGATGAAGATACGCAGTATTTT.

The chain combines TRBV7-9 with TRBJ1-1, with D possibly being TRBD1 (6 bases). The CDR3 consists of 12 residues. Germline lookup yields CDR1 SEHNR and CDR2 FQNEAQ (reference sequence). Trimming pared 1 base from V and 8 bases from J, leaving 8 bases between. CDR3 coding DNA: TGTGCCAGCAGCTTAGTACAGGGCGAAGCTTTCTTT. Translated, it gives CASSLVQGEAFF. The full variable domain, its missing parts supplied by reference TRBV7-9 and TRBJ1-1, is DTGVSQNPRHKITKRGQNVTFRCDPISEHNRLYWYRQTLGQGPEFLTYFQNEAQLEKSRLLSDRFSAERPKGSFSTLEIQRTEQGDSAMYLCASSLVQGEAFFGQGTRLTVV.

The J gene is TRBJ2-1, the V gene TRBV15, with 9 bases matching TRBD2. Germline values: CDR1 LNHNV, CDR2 YYDKDF (reference sequence). After removal of 0 bases from V and 8 bases from J, the junction contained 11 bases not matched to a gene. There are 17 residues in the CDR3. In DNA form, the CDR3 reads TGTGCCACCAGCAGAGATCGACTAGCGGTGAATGTCTATGAGCAGTTCTTC. It translates to CATSRDRLAVNVYEQFF.

CDR3 residues: CASSWSSGSHEQYF. Written as DNA, the CDR3 is TGTGCCAGCAGTTGGTCTAGCGGGAGTCACGAGCAGTACTTC. The chain has TRBV12-3 or TRBV12-4 and TRBJ2-7; 10 nucleotides agree with TRBD2. V gave up 4 bases and J gave up 5 bases; unmatched junction bases: 5. The length of the CDR3 is 14 residues.

The chain couples TRBV4-2 to TRBJ1-3; D might be TRBD1 (5 bases). The CDR3 extends over 15 amino acids. Per the germline V gene, CDR1 is LGHNA and CDR2 is YNFKEQ. V gave up 2 bases and J gave up 6 bases, with 14 bases separating them. CDR3 DNA sequence: TGTGCCAGCAGCCAACGCCTGGGGCCCGAAAACACCATATATTTT. Residues: CASSQRLGPENTIYF.